This paragraph covers one T cell receptor (beta chain) sequence. Naive CD8 populations comprised CD45RO-negative cells positively selected for CCR7, excluding terminally differentiated effector memory CD45RA+ cells. Libraries were prepared by immunoSEQ multiplex PCR; TCRdb keeps only in-frame clonotypes and omits some of them. The sample lists over 2,000,000 clones; just under 95% were seen once. This CDR3 has 15 amino acids. With V trimmed by 1 base and J by 2 bases, 5 bases remained unmatched. CDR1 and CDR2 (germline): SGDLS, YYNGEE. This record comes from a study of shared clonotypes between healthy human individuals.

J is TRBJ2-7 and V is TRBV9, with TRBD2 matching 8 bases. The receptor's source is a man aged 18-30 years in good health. Some clones in this sample may be carry-over from other donors' samples. Input material: naive CD8+ T cells from PBMCs. The CDR3 spells CASSVLPGGPYEQYF. In DNA form, the CDR3 reads TGTGCCAGCAGCGTACTTCCGGGAGGGCCCTACGAGCAGTACTTC.